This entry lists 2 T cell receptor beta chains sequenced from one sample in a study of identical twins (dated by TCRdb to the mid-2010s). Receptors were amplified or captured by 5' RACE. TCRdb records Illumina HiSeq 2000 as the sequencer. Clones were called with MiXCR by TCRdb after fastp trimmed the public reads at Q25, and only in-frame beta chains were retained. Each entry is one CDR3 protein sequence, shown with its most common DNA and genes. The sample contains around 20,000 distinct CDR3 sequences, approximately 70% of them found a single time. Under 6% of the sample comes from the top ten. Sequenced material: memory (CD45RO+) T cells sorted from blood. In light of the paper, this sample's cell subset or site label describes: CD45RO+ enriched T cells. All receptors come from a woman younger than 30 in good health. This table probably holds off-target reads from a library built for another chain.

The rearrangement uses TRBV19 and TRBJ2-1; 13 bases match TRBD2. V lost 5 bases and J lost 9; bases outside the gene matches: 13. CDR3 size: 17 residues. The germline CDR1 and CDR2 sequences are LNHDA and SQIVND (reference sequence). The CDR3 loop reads CASSSYRTSGGRIEQFF. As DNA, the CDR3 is TGTGCCAGTAGTTCATACCGGACTAGCGGGGGAAGGATTGAGCAGTTCTTC.

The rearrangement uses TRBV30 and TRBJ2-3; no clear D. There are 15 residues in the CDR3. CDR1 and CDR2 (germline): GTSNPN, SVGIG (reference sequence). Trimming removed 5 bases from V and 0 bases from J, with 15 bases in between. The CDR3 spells CAWAPWLVSTDTQYF. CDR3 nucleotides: TGTGCCTGGGCGCCGTGGCTAGTAAGCACAGATACGCAGTATTTT.